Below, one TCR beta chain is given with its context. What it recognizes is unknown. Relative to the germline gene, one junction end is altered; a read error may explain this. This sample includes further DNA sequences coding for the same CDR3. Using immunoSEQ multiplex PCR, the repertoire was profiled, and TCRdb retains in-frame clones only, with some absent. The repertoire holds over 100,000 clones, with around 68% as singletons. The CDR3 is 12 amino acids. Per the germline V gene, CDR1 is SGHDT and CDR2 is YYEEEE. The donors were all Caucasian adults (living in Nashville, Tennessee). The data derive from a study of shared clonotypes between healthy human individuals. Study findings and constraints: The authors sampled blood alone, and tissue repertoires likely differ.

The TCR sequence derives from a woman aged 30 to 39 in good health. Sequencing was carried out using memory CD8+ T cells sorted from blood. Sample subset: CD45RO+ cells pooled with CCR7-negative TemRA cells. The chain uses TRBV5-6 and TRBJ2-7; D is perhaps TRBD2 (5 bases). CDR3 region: CASSLRAYEQYF. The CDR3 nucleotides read TGCGCCAGCAGCTTGAGGGCCTACGAGCAGTACTTC.